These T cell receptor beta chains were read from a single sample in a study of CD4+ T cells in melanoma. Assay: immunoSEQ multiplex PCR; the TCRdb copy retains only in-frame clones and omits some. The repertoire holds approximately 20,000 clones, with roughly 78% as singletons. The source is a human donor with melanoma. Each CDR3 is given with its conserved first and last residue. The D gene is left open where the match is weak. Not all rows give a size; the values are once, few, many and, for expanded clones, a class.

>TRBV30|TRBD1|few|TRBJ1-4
CARGDRTTNEKLFF
TGTGCCAGGGGGGACAGAACAACTAATGAAAAACTGTTTTTT
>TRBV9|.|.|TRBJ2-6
CASSVGGTGANVLTF
TGTGCCAGCAGCGTAGGAGGGACTGGGGCCAACGTCCTGACTTTC
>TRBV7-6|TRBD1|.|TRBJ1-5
CASSHDRVQPQHF
TGTGCCAGCAGCCACGACAGGGTTCAGCCCCAGCATTTT
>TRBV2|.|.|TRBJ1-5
CASSEEQNQPQHF
TGTGCCAGCAGTGAAGAGCAGAATCAGCCCCAGCATTTT
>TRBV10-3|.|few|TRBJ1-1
CAISERGGNTEAFF
TGTGCCATCAGTGAACGGGGCGGCAACACTGAAGCTTTCTTT
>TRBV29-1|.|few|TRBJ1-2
CSVGYGYTF
TGCAGCGTTGGGTATGGCTACACCTTC
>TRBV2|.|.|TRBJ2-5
CAGAMEERETQYF
TGTGCCGGGGCCATGGAGGAAAGGGAGACCCAGTACTTC
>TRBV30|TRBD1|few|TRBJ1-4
CGGTGSNEKLFF
TGTGGGGGGACAGGCTCTAATGAAAAACTGTTTTTT
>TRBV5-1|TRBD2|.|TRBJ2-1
CASSFISRGGINEQFF
TGCGCCAGCAGCTTCATCTCACGCGGGGGGATCAATGAGCAGTTCTTC
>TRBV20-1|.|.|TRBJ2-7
CSARWGDEQYF
TGCAGTGCTAGGTGGGGGGACGAGCAGTACTTC
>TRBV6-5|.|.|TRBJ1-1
CASSYDSVTEAFF
TGTGCCAGCAGTTACGACAGTGTCACTGAAGCTTTCTTT
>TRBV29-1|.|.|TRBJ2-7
CSAGVSAYEQYF
TGCAGCGCAGGGGTTTCTGCCTACGAGCAGTACTTC
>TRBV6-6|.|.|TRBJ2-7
CASSYKGNFGYGQYF
TGTGCCAGCAGTTACAAGGGAAATTTTGGGTACGGGCAGTACTTC
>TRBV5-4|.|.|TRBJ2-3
CASSRIGRSGGEAADTQYF
TGTGCCAGCAGCCGAATTGGAAGGTCTGGGGGCGAAGCGGCAGATACGCAGTATTTT
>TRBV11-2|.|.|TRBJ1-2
CASSLGSREGYGYTF
TGTGCCAGCAGCTTAGGGTCCCGGGAGGGCTATGGCTACACCTTC
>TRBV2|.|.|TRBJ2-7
CASSGSGRVYF
TGTGCCAGCAGTGGGTCGGGTAGAGTATACTTC
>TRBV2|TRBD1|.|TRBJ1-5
CASTTGASQPQHF
TGTGCCAGCACCACAGGGGCAAGTCAGCCCCAGCATTTT
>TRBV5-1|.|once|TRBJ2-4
CASSLWGNLAKNIQYF
TGCGCCAGCAGCTTGTGGGGGAATCTAGCCAAAAACATTCAGTACTTC
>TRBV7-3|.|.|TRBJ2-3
CASSADYTDTQYF
TGTGCCAGCAGCGCCGACTACACAGATACGCAGTATTTT
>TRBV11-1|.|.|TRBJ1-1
CASSLRNTNTEAFF
TGTGCCAGCAGCCTACGGAATACAAACACTGAAGCTTTCTTT
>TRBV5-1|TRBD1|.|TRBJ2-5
CASSRGTGQETQYF
TGCGCCAGCAGCCGAGGGACAGGCCAAGAGACCCAGTACTTC
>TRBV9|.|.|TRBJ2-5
CASSEGGTLYKETQYF
TGTGCCAGCAGTGAGGGGGGGACTCTATATAAAGAGACCCAGTACTTC
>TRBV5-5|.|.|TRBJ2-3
CASSRREQFTDTQYF
TGTGCCAGCAGCCGAAGGGAGCAATTCACAGATACGCAGTATTTT
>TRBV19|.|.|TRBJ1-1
CASKRLENTEAFF
TGTGCCAGTAAAAGGTTGGAGAACACTGAAGCTTTCTTT
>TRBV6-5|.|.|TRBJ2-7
CASSPAANYEQYF
TGTGCCAGCAGTCCTGCGGCCAATTACGAGCAGTACTTC
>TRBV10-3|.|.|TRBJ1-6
CAISGQSNSPLHF
TGTGCCATCTCAGGGCAGTCTAATTCACCCCTCCACTTT
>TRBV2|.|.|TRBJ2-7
CASWRTSSYEQYF
TGTGCCAGCTGGAGGACAAGCTCCTACGAGCAGTACTTC
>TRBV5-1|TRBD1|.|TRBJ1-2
CASSFTGGNGYTF
TGCGCCAGCAGCTTTACAGGGGGTAATGGCTACACCTTC
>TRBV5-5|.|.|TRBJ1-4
CASSFGSGDGGEKLFF
TGTGCCAGCAGCTTCGGGTCGGGGGATGGGGGGGAAAAACTGTTTTTT
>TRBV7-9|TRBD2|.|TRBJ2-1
CASSLLGTSLVEQFF
TGTGCCAGCAGCTTATTGGGGACTAGCTTGGTTGAGCAGTTCTTC
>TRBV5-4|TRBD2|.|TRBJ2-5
CASSQRGAKQETQYF
TGTGCCAGCAGCCAGCGGGGGGCAAAACAAGAGACCCAGTACTTC
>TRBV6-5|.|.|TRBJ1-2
CASSYSGENYGYTF
TGTGCCAGCAGTTACTCCGGGGAAAACTATGGTTACACCTTC
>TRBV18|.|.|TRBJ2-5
CASSEQQETQYF
TGTGCCAGCTCGGAGCAACAAGAGACCCAGTACTTC
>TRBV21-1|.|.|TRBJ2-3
CASSTPGTSQPDTQYF
TGTGCCAGCAGCACGCCCGGGACATCTCAGCCGGATACGCAGTATTTT
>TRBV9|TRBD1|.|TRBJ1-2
CASSSGTGVYGYTF
TGTGCCAGCAGCTCAGGGACAGGGGTTTATGGCTACACCTTC
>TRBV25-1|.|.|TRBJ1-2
CASSEGGFYGYTF
TGTGCCAGCAGTGAAGGAGGGTTCTATGGCTACACCTTC
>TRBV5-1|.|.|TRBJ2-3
CASKGRDTDTQYF
TGCGCCAGCAAGGGCAGAGACACAGATACGCAGTATTTT
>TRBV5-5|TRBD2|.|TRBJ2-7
CASSWGTSGYQYF
TGTGCCAGCAGCTGGGGGACTAGCGGGTACCAGTACTTC
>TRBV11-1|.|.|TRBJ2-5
CASSFGLLQETQYF
TGTGCCAGCAGCTTCGGACTCCTCCAAGAGACCCAGTACTTC
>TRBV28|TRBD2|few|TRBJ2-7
CASRRSSGGAYEQYF
TGTGCCAGCCGAAGGTCTAGCGGGGGGGCCTACGAGCAGTACTTC
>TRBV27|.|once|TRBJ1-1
CASRYGTLNTEAFF
TGTGCCAGCAGATACGGGACACTGAACACTGAAGCTTTCTTT
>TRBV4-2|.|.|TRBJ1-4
CASSYPGATNEKLFF
TGTGCCAGCAGCTACCCCGGGGCAACTAATGAAAAACTGTTTTTT
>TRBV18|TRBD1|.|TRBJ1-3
CASSARTGAGNTIYF
TGTGCCAGCTCAGCTCGGACAGGGGCTGGAAACACCATATATTTT
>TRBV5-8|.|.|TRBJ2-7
CASSLGFWTATYEQYF
TGTGCCAGCAGCTTGGGTTTCTGGACAGCCACCTACGAGCAGTACTTC
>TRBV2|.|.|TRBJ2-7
CASSDTTAAAAEQYF
TGTGCCAGCAGCGATACAACAGCGGCCGCGGCCGAGCAGTACTTC
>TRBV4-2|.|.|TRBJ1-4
CASSQGVAGPFF
TGTGCCAGCAGCCAAGGAGTCGCAGGTCCGTTTTTT
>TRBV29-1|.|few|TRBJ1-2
CSVSPGSNYGYTF
TGCAGCGTCAGCCCGGGGTCTAACTATGGCTACACCTTC
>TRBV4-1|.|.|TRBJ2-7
CASSQGIRSTVQYF
TGCGCCAGCAGCCAAGGTATCCGAAGCACAGTGCAGTACTTC
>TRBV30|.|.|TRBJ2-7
CAWSVGTLSYEQYF
TGTGCCTGGAGTGTTGGGACCCTCTCCTACGAGCAGTACTTC
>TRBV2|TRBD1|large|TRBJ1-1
CASSASQGGTEAFF
TGTGCCAGCAGTGCCTCGCAGGGGGGCACTGAAGCTTTCTTT
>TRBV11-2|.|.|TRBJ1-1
CASSLRAGPLEAFF
TGTGCCAGCAGCCTCCGGGCCGGACCGCTTGAAGCTTTCTTT
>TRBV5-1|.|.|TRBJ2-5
CASSLMSGVAETQYF
TGCGCCAGCAGCTTGATGTCGGGGGTCGCGGAGACCCAGTACTTC
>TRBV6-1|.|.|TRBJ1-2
CASSEGPGRISGYTF
TGCGCCAGCAGTGAAGGTCCCGGCAGGATAAGTGGCTACACCTTC